One and the same sample provided the 18 T cell receptor beta chains below, sequenced in a study of blood T cell repertoires in COVID-19. Sequencing used immunoSEQ multiplex PCR; TCRdb keeps in-frame clones, though not all of them. Of roughly 200,000 clones detected, around four fifths appear once; the ten largest clones hold about a sixth. Sequenced sample: peripheral blood. These receptors were taken from an elderly woman with active or convalescent COVID-19.

This clone has only a few counts. The rearrangement links TRBV11-3 to TRBJ1-1; tentative D call: TRBD1 (5 bases). Germline assignment: CDR1 SGHNT and CDR2 YENEEA. V shed 0 bases and J shed 1 base, with 9 bases lying between them. This CDR3 contains 15 residues. CDR3 nucleotides: TGTGCCAGCAGCTTAGAGGGGCTCGGGAACACTGAAGCTTTCTTT. It specifies CASSLEGLGNTEAFF.

The genes are TRBV9 and TRBJ1-6, with 8 positions matching TRBD1. Germline V CDR1 and CDR2: SGDLS, YYNGEE. The CDR3 has 15 amino acids. V gave up 2 bases and J gave up 9 bases; unmatched junction bases: 7. CDR3 region: CASSVGQDTFSPLHF. The CDR3 DNA follows: TGTGCCAGCAGCGTGGGACAGGACACCTTTTCACCCCTCCACTTT.

V gene TRBV5-4 combines with J gene TRBJ2-1, with 7 bases aligning to TRBD1. The CDR3 loop spans 16 amino acids. Per germline, CDR1 SGHNT and CDR2 YYREEE (reference sequence). Trimming removed 1 base from V and 3 bases from J; junction bases left unmatched: 7. CDR3 residues: CASSLLERGHYNEQFF. In DNA form, the CDR3 reads TGTGCCAGCAGCTTGCTCGAGAGGGGGCACTACAATGAGCAGTTCTTC.

This chain links TRBV14 with TRBJ2-7; D perhaps matches TRBD1 (6 bases). Per germline, CDR1 SGHDN and CDR2 FVKESK. The CDR3 covers 16 residues. The germline V and J ends were trimmed by 2 bases and 3 bases, with 17 bases remaining between them. The CDR3 sequence: CASSQTSGTSLYEQYF. CDR3 DNA: TGTGCCAGCAGCCAAACCTCCGGGACATCGCTCTACGAGCAGTACTTC.

This clone has a handful of counts. J is TRBJ2-7 and V is TRBV18; TRBD1 matches at 8 bases. Trimming cost V 1 base and J 1 base; bases outside gene matches: 12. The germline V gene encodes CDR1 KGHSH and CDR2 LQKENI. This CDR3 has 18 amino acids. The CDR3 sequence: CASSPQQLRDRLSYEQYF. CDR3 sequence (DNA): TGTGCCAGCTCACCACAGCAGCTCCGGGACAGGTTATCCTACGAGCAGTACTTC.

CDR3 in amino acids: CASSPGLTQYF. The CDR3 DNA sequence: TGTGCCAGCAGTCCAGGGTTGACGCAGTATTTT. V is TRBV12-3 or TRBV12-4 and J is TRBJ2-3, with D perhaps TRBD1 (5 bases). This CDR3 region has 11 residues. With 5 bases removed from V and 9 bases from J, the gap between germline ends came to 9 bases.

The chain combines TRBV28 with TRBJ1-2; no firm D call. Per the germline V gene, CDR1 is MDHEN and CDR2 is SYDVKM. The CDR3 has 12 amino acids. V was shortened by 6 bases and J by 8 bases, with 13 bases between the two germline ends. CDR3 loop: CASSLTPRGYTF. CDR3 nucleotide sequence: TGTGCCAGCAGCTTGACACCAAGGGGCTACACCTTC.

This chain uses TRBV10-3 with TRBJ2-5; 8 bases map to TRBD2. The germline CDR1 and CDR2 sequences are ENHRY and SYGVKD. The CDR3 has 14 amino acids. V shed 2 bases, J shed 2 bases, and the junction held 1 base outside the gene matches. CDR3 nucleotide sequence: TGTGCCATCAGTGAGCGGGGGGGACAAGAGACCCAGTACTTC. Protein product: CAISERGGQETQYF.

The rearrangement joins TRBV19 to TRBJ2-2, with D perhaps TRBD2 (6 bases). Germline lookup yields CDR1 LNHDA and CDR2 SQIVND (reference sequence). V lost 1 base and J lost 6, with 12 bases in between. This CDR3 has 15 residues. This CDR3 reads CASSIGRGGPGELFF. The CDR3 DNA reads TGTGCCAGTAGTATAGGGCGGGGCGGACCCGGGGAGCTGTTTTTT.

The chain combines TRBV18 with TRBJ1-3; possibly TRBD1 for D (5 bases). Deletions cut 3 bases from V and 8 bases from J, with 14 bases between. The CDR3 totals 14 residues. Germline V gives CDR1 KGHSH, CDR2 LQKENI. In nucleotides, the CDR3 is TGTGCCAGCTCACCCACGGGAGGGACGGACACCATATATTTT. It is translated as CASSPTGGTDTIYF.

J is TRBJ2-5 and V is TRBV29-1; D might be TRBD2 (7 bases). The CDR3 is 13 amino acids. V was trimmed by 3 bases and J by 5 bases, leaving 13 bases between them. CDR1 SQVTM and CDR2 ANQGSEA come from the germline V gene. The CDR3 sequence: CSVDKGRGETQYF. DNA of the CDR3: TGCAGCGTTGACAAGGGGAGGGGGGAGACCCAGTACTTC.

This chain uses TRBV20-1 with TRBJ1-1; possibly TRBD1 for D (5 bases). The CDR3 runs 11 residues. The germline gives CDR1 DFQATT, CDR2 SNEGSKA (reference sequence). The V gene lost 8 bases and the J gene lost 5 bases, with 12 bases spanning the gap. The CDR3 DNA follows: TGCAGTTCCGGACACGGGACTGAAGCTTTCTTT. Amino acids: CSSGHGTEAFF.

The J gene is TRBJ2-3, the V gene TRBV5-1, with D possibly being TRBD2 (7 bases). This CDR3 is built from 14 residues. The germline CDR1 and CDR2 sequences are SGHRS and YFSETQ. V dropped 6 bases and J dropped 1 base, with 12 bases sitting between them. CDR3 sequence (DNA): TGCGCCAGCAAGGGGGAGGGCCGCACAGATACGCAGTATTTT. It specifies CASKGEGRTDTQYF.

This sequence joins TRBV2 and TRBJ2-1; 8 bases are a match to TRBD2. The V gene end was trimmed by 6 bases and the J gene end by 0 bases; junction bases not matched to a gene: 16. CDR3 length equals 19 residues. Germline CDR1 is SNHLY and CDR2 is FYNNEI. This CDR3 reads CASSPIRAGALSSYNEQFF. In nucleotides, the CDR3 is TGTGCCAGCAGCCCTATCCGAGCGGGAGCCCTGAGCTCCTACAATGAGCAGTTCTTC.

The chain is built from TRBV30 and TRBJ2-5; TRBD2 aligns across 13 bases. The ends lost 3 bases at V and 4 bases at J; junction bases unmatched: 8. Germline CDR1 reads GTSNPN; CDR2 reads SVGIG (reference sequence). The CDR3 has 16 amino acids. CDR3 sequence reads: CAWSAGLAGALETQYF. The CDR3 bases are TGTGCCTGGAGCGCCGGACTAGCGGGAGCCCTAGAGACCCAGTACTTC.

The CDR3 region has the DNA TGTGCCTGGAGTACTACCTCTGGAAACACCATATATTTT. Translating it yields CAWSTTSGNTIYF. The chain uses TRBV30 and TRBJ1-3, with unresolved D. Looked up from germline, CDR1 is GTSNPN and CDR2 is SVGIG (reference sequence). The CDR3 is made up of 13 amino acids. The V end was cut by 2 bases, the J end by 0 bases, with 5 bases between.

The chain is built from TRBV6-5 and TRBJ2-5; D is perhaps TRBD2 (5 bases). The length of the CDR3 is 14 residues. V lost 4 bases and J 4 bases, leaving 13 bases between the germline ends. Germline V lookup: CDR1 MNHEY, CDR2 SVGAGI. CDR3 bases: TGTGCCAGCAGTTTGCGGACTTTCTCAGAGACCCAGTACTTC. It codes for CASSLRTFSETQYF.

V and J are TRBV5-1 and TRBJ2-3; weak D call: TRBD1 (6 bases). The CDR3 runs to 14 residues. With 4 bases removed from V and 3 bases from J, the gap between germline ends came to 12 bases. Looked up from germline, CDR1 is SGHRS and CDR2 is YFSETQ. The CDR3 region is CASSQGRGTDTQYF. DNA of the CDR3: TGCGCCAGCAGCCAGGGTAGGGGGACAGATACGCAGTATTTT.